These 24 T cell receptor beta chains were sequenced from one sample in a study of spatial heterogeneity in lung cancer. Time point defined: blood at routine non-recurrence follow-up after resection. TCRdb reanalysed the 5' RACE reads using MiXCR and keeps one entry per CDR3 protein. This table has roughly 70,000 distinct CDR3 sequences, 8% to 10% appearing once. This material consisted of PBMCs, taken at follow-up. The receptors here all came from a female donor with early-stage non-small cell lung cancer.

The sample holds many counts of this clonotype. The J gene is TRBJ2-1, the V gene TRBV5-1, with TRBD2 matching over 7 bases. This CDR3 has 15 residues. The germline V gene has CDR1 SGHRS and CDR2 YFSETQ. J was trimmed by 9 bases and V by 9 bases; bases with no gene match: 18. The CDR3 region is CATNPGTIPSGEQFF. The CDR3, as DNA: TGCGCCACAAACCCGGGGACTATCCCATCGGGTGAGCAGTTCTTC.

This clonotype was detected many times. The rearrangement links TRBV29-1 to TRBJ2-7; D is undetermined. V lost 4 bases to trimming and J lost 0 bases, with 7 bases between them. This CDR3 contains 12 residues. Germline V gene data show CDR1 as SQVTM and CDR2 as ANQGSEA. DNA for the CDR3: TGCAGCGTTGGCAAGAGCTCCTACGAGCAGTACTTC. Amino acid sequence: CSVGKSSYEQYF.

This clonotype was recorded at least ten times. The chain uses TRBV7-2 and TRBJ2-2; 10 nucleotides align to TRBD1. Trimming removed 5 bases from V and 6 bases from J; junction bases left unmatched: 9. The CDR3 consists of 16 residues. Germline V gives CDR1 SGHTA, CDR2 FQGNSA. CDR3 region: CASSPSGTGDPGELFF. For the CDR3, the DNA is TGTGCCAGCAGCCCATCCGGGACAGGGGATCCCGGGGAGCTGTTTTTT.

The genes are TRBV7-9 and TRBJ2-7, with TRBD2 matching 12 bases. The CDR3 length is 15 residues. Germline loops: CDR1 SEHNR, CDR2 FQNEAQ (reference sequence). J lost 0 bases, V lost 5 bases, and 2 bases had no gene match. In DNA form, the CDR3 reads TGTGCCAGCAGCCCGACTAGCGGGGGCTCCTACGAGCAGTACTTC. It is translated as CASSPTSGGSYEQYF.

The rearrangement joins TRBV5-1 to TRBJ1-4; 7 bases are shared with TRBD1. Per the germline V gene, CDR1 is SGHRS and CDR2 is YFSETQ. The CDR3 runs 15 residues. V was clipped by 3 bases and J by 5 bases; unmatched bases: 7. CDR3 region: CASSYVGQSNEKLFF. In DNA, the CDR3 is TGCGCCAGCAGCTACGTGGGACAGTCAAATGAAAAACTGTTTTTT.

The V call is TRBV6-5, the J call TRBJ1-2; D gene unclear. CDR3 length: 12 amino acids. The ends were cut back, 5 bases at V and 2 bases at J, with 6 bases in the middle. Germline CDR1 MNHEY, CDR2 SVGAGI. This chain's CDR3 is CASSEMNYGYTF. CDR3 DNA sequence: TGTGCCAGCAGTGAGATGAACTATGGCTACACCTTC.

This clonotype was counted at least ten times. The chain recombines TRBV11-2 with TRBJ1-1; D is uncertain. V dropped 1 base and J dropped 2 bases, with 11 bases sitting between them. Per the germline V gene, CDR1 is SGHAT and CDR2 is FQNNGV. The CDR3 consists of 15 residues. CDR3 residues: CASSLGAAGNTEAFF. The CDR3 DNA reads as TGTGCCAGCAGCTTAGGAGCGGCAGGCAACACTGAAGCTTTCTTT.

This clonotype appeared many times. The chain carries TRBV5-1 and TRBJ1-2; D is unresolved. The V gene lost 5 bases and the J gene lost 0 bases, with 5 bases spanning the gap. Germline V gives CDR1 SGHRS, CDR2 YFSETQ. The CDR3 runs 12 residues. CDR3 sequence (DNA): TGCGCCAGCAGGGAGACTAACTATGGCTACACCTTC. Its translation is CASRETNYGYTF.

Ten or more counts support this clonotype. The chain uses TRBV24-1 and TRBJ2-3, with 8 bases matching TRBD2. The germline CDR1 and CDR2 sequences are KGHDR and SFDVKD. There are 13 residues in the CDR3. Trimming took 1 base from V and 13 from J; bases not matched to a gene: 6. CDR3 protein: CATSDFPREAEYF. The CDR3 DNA is TGTGCCACCAGTGATTTTCCGCGGGAGGCCGAGTATTTT.

Ten or more counts support this clonotype. This sequence joins TRBV4-2 and TRBJ2-1; TRBD2 aligns across 8 bases. V shed 0 bases, J shed 2 bases, and the junction held 6 bases outside the gene matches. CDR3 length equals 17 residues. Per germline, CDR1 LGHNA and CDR2 YNFKEQ. The CDR3 is CASSQEEAGAAYNEQFF. CDR3 nucleotides: TGTGCCAGCAGCCAAGAAGAAGCGGGAGCTGCCTACAATGAGCAGTTCTTC.

This clonotype was observed at least ten times. The genes are TRBV11-3 and TRBJ2-7; D is undetermined. V was shortened by 2 bases and J by 5 bases, with 13 bases between the two germline ends. The CDR3 runs 14 residues. Germline CDR1 reads SGHNT; CDR2 reads YENEEA. The CDR3 protein is CASSLSGDGHEQYF. CDR3 DNA sequence: TGTGCCAGCAGCTTATCAGGAGATGGGCACGAGCAGTACTTC.

This clonotype has a handful of counts. V gene TRBV14 combines with J gene TRBJ2-5; TRBD2 matches at 7 bases. Germline CDR1 is SGHDN and CDR2 is FVKESK. The CDR3 is 16 amino acids. Unmatched junction bases numbered 6, after V lost 1 base and J lost 1 base. For the CDR3, the DNA is TGTGCCAGCAGCCAAGTTGGAGCGGGAATCCAAGAGACCCAGTACTTC. Its translation is CASSQVGAGIQETQYF.

This clonotype was detected many times. It is unclear where the CDR3 begins or ends on the DNA, so no DNA is shown, and the CDR3 is as TCRdb lists it. The rearrangement links TRBV5-4 to TRBJ2-7; the D call of TRBD2 is as the table states it, not checked on the DNA. The germline CDR1 and CDR2 sequences are SGHNT and YYREEE (reference sequence). The CDR3 is 13 amino acids long, termini counted. The CDR3 region is CASSSPVASGTVF.

This chain joins TRBV5-1 and TRBJ2-7; maybe TRBD1 (6 bases). The CDR3 is 12 amino acids. V gave up 3 bases and J gave up 2 bases, with 6 bases separating them. Germline V CDR1 and CDR2: SGHRS, YFSETQ. This CDR3 reads CASSWDTYEQYF. The CDR3 nucleotides read TGCGCCAGCAGCTGGGACACCTACGAGCAGTACTTC.

This clonotype was detected many times. This chain uses TRBV5-1 with TRBJ1-1; a possible D gene is TRBD1 (6 bases). Germline CDR1 and CDR2: SGHRS and YFSETQ. This CDR3 has 15 amino acids. Trimming shortened V by 4 bases and J by 6 bases, and 19 bases separated the two germline ends. CDR3 nucleotide sequence: TGCGCCAGCAGCCTCCTGCCTGGGGGCGGAGCTGAAGCTTTCTTT. It translates to CASSLLPGGGAEAFF.

The table lists this clonotype with a few counts. The chain joins TRBV10-3 to TRBJ1-5, with D tentatively TRBD1 (5 bases). The germline V gene has CDR1 ENHRY and CDR2 SYGVKD. The CDR3 loop spans 14 amino acids. V was clipped by 6 bases and J by 3 bases, with 12 bases between them. The CDR3 DNA is TGTGCCATCAGCCGGGACGGTGACAATCAGCCCCAGCATTTT. As protein: CAISRDGDNQPQHF.

The chain combines TRBV7-9 with TRBJ2-7; TRBD1 matches at 8 bases. This CDR3 spans 14 amino acids. V gave up 4 bases and J gave up 6 bases; unmatched junction bases: 8. Germline V lookup: CDR1 SEHNR, CDR2 FQNEAQ (reference sequence). CDR3 in amino acids: CASSSLWTGTEQYF. In DNA form, the CDR3 reads TGTGCCAGCAGCTCCCTCTGGACAGGGACCGAGCAGTACTTC.

V and J are TRBV5-1 and TRBJ2-3, with D tentatively TRBD2 (5 bases). V lost 0 bases to trimming and J lost 5 bases, with 7 bases between them. The CDR3 is 13 amino acids. Germline loops: CDR1 SGHRS, CDR2 YFSETQ. CDR3 loop: CASSLGREDTQYF. The CDR3 region has the DNA TGCGCCAGCAGCTTGGGACGGGAAGATACGCAGTATTTT.

As DNA, the CDR3 is TGCGCCAGCAGCCTTGTGGGAGGTAGTATGAACACTGAAGCTTTCTTT. It specifies CASSLVGGSMNTEAFF. V is TRBV5-1 and J is TRBJ1-1; D is undetermined. Germline lookup yields CDR1 SGHRS and CDR2 YFSETQ. With 4 bases removed from V and 0 bases from J, the gap between germline ends came to 16 bases. The CDR3 totals 16 residues. Filled out from reference TRBV5-1 and TRBJ1-1, the complete variable domain reads KAGVTQTPRYLIKTRGQQVTLSCSPISGHRSVSWYQQTPGQGLQFLFEYFSETQRNKGNFPGRFSGRQFSNSRSEMNVSTLELGDSALYLCASSLVGGSMNTEAFFGQGTRLTVV.

This clonotype was detected many times. V is TRBV7-2 and J is TRBJ2-7; 9 nucleotides agree with TRBD2. CDR1 and CDR2 from the germline V gene are SGHTA and FQGNSA. V lost 1 base and J lost 4; bases outside the gene matches: 5. This CDR3 region has 15 residues. In DNA form, the CDR3 reads TGTGCCAGCAGCTTAGTAGGCGGGAGGGGGTACGAGCAGTACTTC. Amino acids: CASSLVGGRGYEQYF.

This clonotype was seen many times. The V call is TRBV5-4, the J call TRBJ1-5; D is unresolved. Trimming took 0 bases from V and 7 from J, leaving 11 bases between them. Per the germline V gene, CDR1 is SGHNT and CDR2 is YYREEE (reference sequence). The CDR3 is 14 amino acids. The CDR3 protein is CASSLAGDGQPQHF. CDR3 DNA: TGTGCCAGCAGCTTGGCCGGCGATGGGCAGCCCCAGCATTTT. The full variable domain, rest sourced from reference TRBV5-4 and TRBJ1-5, is ETGVTQSPTHLIKTRGQQVTLRCSSQSGHNTVSWYQQALGQGPQFIFQYYREEENGRGNFPPRFSGLQFPNYSSELNVNALELDDSALYLCASSLAGDGQPQHFGDGTRLSIL.

This clonotype was counted ten times or more. This rearrangement joins TRBV29-1 to TRBJ1-4; D uncertain. The CDR3 loop spans 10 amino acids. The V gene lost 5 bases and the J gene lost 8 bases, with 6 bases spanning the gap. Germline V gives CDR1 SQVTM, CDR2 ANQGSEA. As DNA, the CDR3 is TGCAGCGTTAGACTCGAAAAACTGTTTTTT. This gives the protein CSVRLEKLFF.

This clonotype was counted at least ten times. The rearrangement uses TRBV7-3 and TRBJ2-3, with a possible D match to TRBD2 (5 bases). Germline V CDR1 and CDR2: SGHTA, FQGTGA. CDR3 length equals 12 residues. The V end lost 5 bases, the J end lost 6 bases, and 9 bases lay between the germline ends. CDR3 nucleotide sequence: TGTGCCAGCAGCCGGGGTGGGGATACGCAGTATTTT. This sequence encodes CASSRGGDTQYF.

This chain connects TRBV7-2 to TRBJ2-3; the D is unclear. The CDR3 is made up of 15 amino acids. From germline, CDR1 is SGHTA and CDR2 FQGNSA. V shed 0 bases and J shed 5 bases, with 12 bases lying between them. This CDR3 reads CASSLAWQGLDTQYF. Written as DNA, the CDR3 is TGTGCCAGCAGCTTAGCCTGGCAAGGTTTAGATACGCAGTATTTT.